This T cell receptor (beta chain) was recorded in a study of blood T cell repertoires in COVID-19. V dropped 0 bases and J dropped 3; count of bases not matched to a gene: 5. Looked up from germline, CDR1 is SNHLY and CDR2 is FYNNEI. The CDR3 sequence is 15 residues long. A single count supports this clone. Assay used: immunoSEQ multiplex PCR; TCRdb lists only in-frame clones, some missing. The data hold approximately 380,000 clones, with 88% observed a single time. Sequencing input: PBMCs or T cells enriched from blood (not recorded which). V gene TRBV2 combines with J gene TRBJ2-7, with 7 bases that match TRBD1. This clonotype was sampled from a woman aged 18-30 years who had recovered from COVID-19. The CDR3 bases are TGTGCCAGCAGTGAAGCGAGGGGGCTTAACTACGAGCAGTACTTC. Its translation: CASSEARGLNYEQYF.